Each of the 16 T cell receptor beta chains below was sequenced from the same sample in a study of blood T cell repertoires in COVID-19. The repertoire was sequenced with immunoSEQ multiplex PCR; TCRdb's copy has only in-frame clones and lacks some. The profile shows 75,000 to 95,000 clones, more than 85% of them singletons. Sequenced input: peripheral blood. All receptors come from a man aged 55-75 years with acute or convalescent COVID-19.

The J gene is TRBJ1-1, the V gene TRBV5-1, with 8 bases matching TRBD1. The CDR3 consists of 13 residues. The V and J ends lost 4 bases and 3 bases, in that order; junction bases with no gene match: 2. The germline V gene has CDR1 SGHRS and CDR2 YFSETQ. The CDR3 nucleotides are TGCGCCAGCAGCCTACAGGGGGACACTGAAGCTTTCTTT. Translation gives CASSLQGDTEAFF.

The chain employs TRBV2 and TRBJ2-1, with unresolved D. V was clipped by 4 bases and J by 12 bases, with 10 bases between them. CDR1 SNHLY and CDR2 FYNNEI come from the germline V gene. The CDR3 has 11 residues. Written as DNA, the CDR3 is TGTGCCAGCAGTGCTAAGCTAGGGCAGTTCTTC. Its protein product is CASSAKLGQFF. The whole variable domain, filled in from reference TRBV2 and TRBJ2-1, reads EPEVTQTPSHQVTQMGQEVILRCVPISNHLYFYWYRQILGQKVEFLVSFYNNEISEKSEIFDDQFSVERPDGSNFTLKIRSTKLEDSAMYFCASSAKLGQFFGPGTRLTVL.

The chain has TRBV12-3 or TRBV12-4 and TRBJ1-1, with D possibly matching TRBD1 (5 bases). The CDR3 length is 13 residues. The germline V and J ends were trimmed by 6 bases and 1 base, with 9 bases remaining between them. CDR3 nucleotides: TGTGCCAGCAGCACGGACAAGAACACTGAAGCTTTCTTT. Amino acid sequence: CASSTDKNTEAFF.

The chain links TRBV29-1 to TRBJ2-1, with D uncertain. Germline assignment: CDR1 SQVTM and CDR2 ANQGSEA. Trimming took off 1 base at V and 8 bases at J, with 6 bases between the two ends. This CDR3 spans 11 amino acids. Here the CDR3 reads CSVEGPDEQFF. The CDR3 DNA follows: TGCAGCGTTGAAGGTCCGGATGAGCAGTTCTTC.

This clone was counted between two and nine times. The V gene is TRBV18, the J gene TRBJ2-1; 10 bases map to TRBD2. This CDR3 spans 16 amino acids. In germline, CDR1 is KGHSH, CDR2 LQKENI. J lost 7 bases, V lost 5 bases, and 11 bases had no gene match. CDR3 DNA sequence: TGTGCCAGCTCATCTCGACTAGCGGGCGTCCCGAATGAGCAGTTCTTC. Its translation is CASSSRLAGVPNEQFF.

The chain couples TRBV7-9 to TRBJ2-3; D is perhaps TRBD2 (5 bases). This CDR3 region has 14 residues. V lost 5 bases to trimming and J lost 2 bases, with 11 bases between them. Per germline, CDR1 SEHNR and CDR2 FQNEAQ (reference sequence). The CDR3 here is CASSTGWNTDTQYF. The CDR3 DNA sequence: TGTGCCAGCAGCACGGGGTGGAACACAGATACGCAGTATTTT.

The J gene is TRBJ1-2, the V gene TRBV6-5; 9 nucleotides agree with TRBD1. With V trimmed by 8 bases and J by 8 bases, 9 bases remained unmatched. The germline gives CDR1 MNHEY, CDR2 SVGAGI. The CDR3 totals 13 residues. The CDR3: CASHKQGAGGYTF. The CDR3 DNA sequence: TGTGCCAGCCACAAACAGGGGGCGGGAGGCTACACCTTC.

The chain uses TRBV3-1 (or the pseudogene TRBV3-2) and TRBJ1-4; a possible D gene is TRBD1 (6 bases). V gave up 4 bases and J gave up 4 bases, with 10 bases separating them. The CDR3 extends over 14 amino acids. Germline V gene lookup returns CDR1 LGHDT and CDR2 YNNKEL (reference sequence). The CDR3 region is CASSRDTHNEKLFF. The CDR3 DNA follows: TGTGCCAGCAGCCGGGACACTCATAATGAAAAACTGTTTTTT.

The chain joins TRBV3-1 (or the pseudogene TRBV3-2) to TRBJ2-5, with 8 bases fitting TRBD2. CDR1 is LGHDT, CDR2 YNNKEL, per germline (reference sequence). Unmatched junction bases numbered 1, after V lost 3 bases and J lost 4 bases. This CDR3 has 13 amino acids. The chain's CDR3 is CASSHLAGETQYF. In DNA form, the CDR3 reads TGTGCCAGCAGCCATCTAGCGGGAGAGACCCAGTACTTC.

This chain connects TRBV6-5 to TRBJ1-6; TRBD1 agrees at 9 bases. There are 14 residues in the CDR3. Germline loops: CDR1 MNHEY, CDR2 SVGAGI. J lost 7 bases, V lost 8 bases, and 6 bases had no gene match. The CDR3 nucleotides read TGTGCCAGCCAGAGGACAGGGGTCAATTCACCCCTCCACTTT. Amino acids: CASQRTGVNSPLHF.

The chain recombines TRBV10-1 with TRBJ1-1; maybe TRBD1 (6 bases). CDR1 and CDR2 (germline): WNHNN, SYGVQD (reference sequence). The CDR3 has 17 amino acids. V was shortened by 0 bases and J by 1 base, with 15 bases between the two germline ends. The CDR3 bases are TGCGCCAGCAGTGAGTCGTCAGGGGAGAAGGAGAACACTGAAGCTTTCTTT. It is translated as CASSESSGEKENTEAFF.

V gene TRBV15 combines with J gene TRBJ2-4; D is unclear. V was cut by 0 bases and J by 0 bases, with 15 bases left in between. This CDR3 is 18 amino acids long. CDR1 is LNHNV and CDR2 is YYDKDF in the germline V gene (reference sequence). CDR3 nucleotide sequence: TGTGCCACCAGCAGAGATGTGGCCCCTCAGATAGCCAAAAACATTCAGTACTTC. Translation: CATSRDVAPQIAKNIQYF. The full variable domain, in which reference TRBV15 and TRBJ2-4 provide the parts outside the CDR3, is DAMVIQNPRYQVTQFGKPVTLSCSQTLNHNVMYWYQQKSSQAPKLLFHYYDKDFNNEADTPDNFQSRRPNTSFCFLDIRSPGLGDTAMYLCATSRDVAPQIAKNIQYFGAGTRLSVL.

The chain links TRBV19 to TRBJ2-3; D may be TRBD1 (8 bases). Trimming removed 6 bases at V and 4 bases at J, with 14 bases between. The CDR3 is 14 residues long. Looked up from germline, CDR1 is LNHDA and CDR2 is SQIVND (reference sequence). For the CDR3, the DNA is TGTGCCAGTAGACCTACAGGGGGGGCAGATACGCAGTATTTT. It specifies CASRPTGGADTQYF. Full variable domain (rest looked up from reference TRBV19 and TRBJ2-3): DGGITQSPKYLFRKEGQNVTLSCEQNLNHDAMYWYRQDPGQGLRLIYYSQIVNDFQKGDIAEGYSVSREKKESFPLTVTSAQKNPTAFYLCASRPTGGADTQYFGPGTRLTVL.

V is TRBV19 and J is TRBJ2-1; 9 bases map to TRBD2. The CDR3 spans 15 residues. The ends lost 1 base at V and 8 bases at J; junction bases unmatched: 6. Germline CDR1 is LNHDA and CDR2 is SQIVND (reference sequence). The CDR3 DNA is TGTGCCAGTAGTATAGTCCCTAGCGGGACAGATGAGCAGTTCTTC. Amino acid sequence: CASSIVPSGTDEQFF.

V gene TRBV6-5 combines with J gene TRBJ2-1, with D hard to call. V lost 6 bases and J lost 7, with 13 bases in between. Germline loops: CDR1 MNHEY, CDR2 SVGAGI. The CDR3 has 13 residues. The CDR3: CASRSGHKNEQFF. Written as DNA, the CDR3 is TGTGCCAGCAGAAGTGGGCACAAAAATGAGCAGTTCTTC.

The chain uses TRBV19 and TRBJ2-5; D is uncertain. In germline, CDR1 is LNHDA, CDR2 SQIVND (reference sequence). The V end was cut by 6 bases, the J end by 1 base, with 15 bases between. The length of the CDR3 is 15 residues. CDR3 sequence: CASRGRSISQETQYF. For the CDR3, the DNA is TGTGCCAGTAGGGGCCGTTCCATCTCCCAAGAGACCCAGTACTTC.